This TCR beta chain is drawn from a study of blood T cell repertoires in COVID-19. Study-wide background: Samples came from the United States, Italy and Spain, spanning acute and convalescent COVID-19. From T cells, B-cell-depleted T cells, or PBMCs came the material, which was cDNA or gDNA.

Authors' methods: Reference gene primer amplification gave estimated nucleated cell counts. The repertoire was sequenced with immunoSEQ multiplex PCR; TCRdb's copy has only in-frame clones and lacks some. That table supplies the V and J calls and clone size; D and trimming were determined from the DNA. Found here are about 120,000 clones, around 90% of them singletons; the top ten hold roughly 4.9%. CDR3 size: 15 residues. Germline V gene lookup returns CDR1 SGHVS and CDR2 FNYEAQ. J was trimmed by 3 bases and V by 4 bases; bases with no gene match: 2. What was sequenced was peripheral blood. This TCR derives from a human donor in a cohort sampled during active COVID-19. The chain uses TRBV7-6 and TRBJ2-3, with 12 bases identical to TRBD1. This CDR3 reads CASSWGQGATDTQYF. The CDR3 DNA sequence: TGTGCCAGCAGCTGGGGACAGGGGGCTACAGATACGCAGTATTTT. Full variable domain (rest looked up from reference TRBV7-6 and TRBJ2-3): GAGVSQSPRYKVTKRGQDVALRCDPISGHVSLYWYRQALGQGPEFLTYFNYEAQQDKSGLPNDRFSAERPEGSISTLTIQRTEQRDSAMYRCASSWGQGATDTQYFGPGTRLTVL.